This T cell receptor beta chain was retrieved from a study of T cells in localized non-small cell lung cancer (dated by TCRdb to the early 2020s). Broadly, across the study: The study examined T cell repertoires in under 300 patients with early-stage NSCLC and compared tumors with uninvolved tumor-adjacent lungs. The cohort consisted of around 250 treatment-naive NSCLC patients whose localized lung tumors had been resected. NSCLC patients had a mean age of roughly 69 years, and 129 were male and around 110 female.

The cysteine opens and the phenylalanine closes a CDR3 of 15 amino acids. Just CDR3 DNA is preserved here, 45 bases in frame from base 1. Via the germline V gene, CDR1 is SGHRS and CDR2 YFSETQ. Trimming removed 0 bases from V and 10 bases from J, leaving 19 bases between the germline ends. Study-wide conclusions, independent of this receptor: Because of the exploratory design, TCR variables were selected using unadjusted p-values without false-discovery rate correction. A median of 57 of the top 100 tumor clones turned up in the paired uninvolved adjacent lung, and 25 to 35 of those clones also ranked among the top 100 of that same adjacent lung. Higher blood T cell density associated with longer overall survival, while higher adjacent-lung clonality associated with shorter survival. Because multi-region tumor sequencing was not done, intratumor heterogeneity could not be ruled out. Uninvolved tumor-adjacent lung showed the highest T cell clonality, higher than tumor, which suggests more focused antigenic responses in the uninvolved tumor-adjacent lung.

At diagnosis, tumor, uninvolved tumor-adjacent lung and peripheral blood were collected and then preserved as a mix of FFPE and fresh-frozen material. For TCR repertoire profiling, blood samples were analyzed as peripheral blood mononuclear cells. The immunoSEQ Assay was used to sequence TCR beta CDR3 regions from DNA. The source study handled its data this way. To compute T cell density, TCR beta template counts were normalized to usable DNA, which was estimated by amplifying housekeeping genes. Richness was estimated using the preseqR package, with extrapolation to 400,000 templates for PBMC samples and to 120,000 templates for tissue samples. Clonality was defined as one minus Pielou's evenness. Tissue-enriched TCRs were identified through differential abundance testing performed on productive amino-acid clonotypes, with a minimum total count of 5 and an alpha of 0.1. Repertoire overlap between compartments was quantified with the Jaccard Index and Morisita Overlap Index. GLIPH clustered TCR beta CDR3s with public tetramer-defined viral CDR3s; viral motifs required at least three viral sequences plus V-gene enrichment. This is the immuneACCESS table as TCRdb keeps it, with only in-frame sequences that have V and J called. A part of the clones is gone; compared with another copy, unresolved V genes explain less than half, and the rest is unexplained. V, J and clone size were drawn from that table, and D and trimming were deduced from the DNA. The sample table records about 20,000 clones; 80% to 90% of these occur just once. Over 6.5% of the sample lies in the top ten.

Points on this clone: The antigen it binds to is not known. Per-base qualities were not stored, and no clone one base away is much larger.

This sequence was found in a male donor at least 60 years old with stage I squamous cell lung carcinoma. The material was peripheral blood, obtained before any cancer treatment. This receptor chain uses TRBV5-1 and TRBJ1-1, with the D gene not confidently named. At the DNA level, the sequence is TGCGCCAGCAGCTTGGCCTCGGTCCGATGGTCATCAGCTTTCTTT. Translated, this gives CASSLASVRWSSAFF.